A single sample gave rise to the 25 T cell receptor beta chains below, sequenced in a study of human T cells and chemical hapten exposure. The time point is: patch test 2, 6 weeks after DPC sensitization. Treatment reported: therapeutic diphenylcyclopropenone sensitization with weekly scalp DPC. RNA extraction used unfractionated whole blood as the source of total RNA. TCRdb re-analysed the RACE reads in MiXCR, keeping a single row per CDR3 protein. This sample has 35,000 to 50,000 distinct CDR3 sequences, with roughly 10% found just once. Sample: whole blood, taken in connection with sensitization to the hapten diphenylcyclopropenone (DPC). All receptors come from a woman under 40 with alopecia areata. Some clones in this sample may be carry-over from other donors' samples.

This clonotype is medium-sized (0.01 to 0.1%) in the sample. The gene calls are TRBV7-9 and TRBJ2-1; D uncertain. V dropped 6 bases and J dropped 8 bases, with 11 bases sitting between them. CDR1 and CDR2 from the germline V gene are SEHNR and FQNEAQ (reference sequence). The CDR3 runs 12 residues. CDR3 loop: CASSQTGDEQFF. CDR3 DNA: TGTGCCAGCAGTCAGACTGGTGATGAGCAGTTCTTC.

This chain connects TRBV5-4 to TRBJ2-7; D gene ambiguous. Trimming took 6 bases from V and 3 from J, leaving 19 bases between them. In germline, CDR1 is SGHNT, CDR2 YYREEE (reference sequence). The CDR3 runs 15 residues. The CDR3 protein is CASTPGTPTLYEQYF. CDR3 in DNA: TGTGCCAGCACCCCTGGAACACCAACCCTCTACGAGCAGTACTTC. The full variable domain, its missing parts supplied by reference TRBV5-4 and TRBJ2-7, is ETGVTQSPTHLIKTRGQQVTLRCSSQSGHNTVSWYQQALGQGPQFIFQYYREEENGRGNFPPRFSGLQFPNYSSELNVNALELDDSALYLCASTPGTPTLYEQYFGPGTRLTVT.

This clonotype was seen more than once but under ten times. The V and J genes are TRBV7-8 and TRBJ2-5; possibly TRBD2 for D (5 bases). The CDR3 is 14 amino acids. The V gene lost 0 bases and the J gene lost 7 bases, with 12 bases spanning the gap. CDR1 and CDR2 (germline): SGHVS, FQNEAQ. This CDR3 reads CASSLADGGGTQYF. The CDR3, as DNA: TGTGCCAGCAGCTTAGCGGACGGAGGAGGGACCCAGTACTTC.

This chain links TRBV20-1 with TRBJ2-3; 8 bases line up with TRBD2. This CDR3 region has 16 residues. Germline CDR1 reads DFQATT; CDR2 reads SNEGSKA (reference sequence). Unmatched junction bases numbered 13, after V lost 3 bases and J lost 5 bases. The CDR3 DNA reads as TGCAGTGCTAGGGCAAGCGGGGGAGGCCCAGGAGATACGCAGTATTTT. Amino acids: CSARASGGGPGDTQYF.

The rearrangement links TRBV24-1 to TRBJ2-1; no firm D call. Germline values: CDR1 KGHDR, CDR2 SFDVKD. V shed 9 bases and J shed 3 bases, with 11 bases lying between them. CDR3 length: 13 amino acids. CDR3 in DNA: TGTGCCACCGGGCTGGCGGACTACAATGAGCAGTTCTTC. It is translated as CATGLADYNEQFF.

This clonotype has just a few counts. The rearrangement uses TRBV20-1 and TRBJ2-2; the match to TRBD1 covers 8 bases. Germline CDR1 DFQATT, CDR2 SNEGSKA (reference sequence). V trimming: 2 bases; J trimming: 3 bases; junction bases outside the gene matches: 5. The CDR3 contains 15 residues. CDR3 bases: TGCAGTGCTAGACCACTGACAGGGGACACCGGGGAGCTGTTTTTT. Its protein product is CSARPLTGDTGELFF.

The rearrangement links TRBV12-3 or TRBV12-4 to TRBJ1-5, with 11 bases fitting TRBD1. The CDR3 has 15 residues. V lost 6 bases and J lost 5; bases outside the gene matches: 6. The CDR3 region is CASSPGQGAHQPQHF. As DNA, the CDR3 is TGTGCCAGCAGCCCCGGACAGGGGGCACATCAGCCCCAGCATTTT.

This clonotype was observed a handful of times. This rearrangement joins TRBV6-1 to TRBJ2-2; D ambiguous. Germline-derived CDR1 and CDR2 are MNHNS and SASEGT. CDR3 length: 15 amino acids. V was shortened by 6 bases and J by 5 bases, with 16 bases between the two germline ends. CDR3 bases: TGTGCCAGCAGCCCCACGGCTCTGTGGACCGGGGAGCTGTTTTTT. This encodes CASSPTALWTGELFF.

This chain connects TRBV19 to TRBJ2-3, with D perhaps being TRBD1 or TRBD2 (5 bases each). V lost 1 base to trimming and J lost 5 bases, with 13 bases between them. CDR3 size: 15 residues. Per germline, CDR1 LNHDA and CDR2 SQIVND (reference sequence). The CDR3 region is CASSIGGETEDTQYF. CDR3 DNA: TGTGCCAGTAGTATAGGTGGGGAGACAGAAGATACGCAGTATTTT.

This clonotype was recorded at least ten times. The chain carries TRBV27 and TRBJ1-2; 7 bases align to TRBD1. V was clipped by 5 bases and J by 4 bases; unmatched bases: 4. This CDR3 has 13 amino acids. The germline V gene has CDR1 MNHEY and CDR2 SMNVEV (reference sequence). The CDR3 DNA is TGTGCCAGCAGTCTGACAGGGTCCTATGGCTACACCTTC. This encodes CASSLTGSYGYTF.

The chain has TRBV11-3 and TRBJ2-7; D might be TRBD1 or TRBD2, each matching 5 bases. Germline V gene sequence: CDR1 SGHNT, CDR2 YENEEA. Deletions cut 5 bases from V and 0 bases from J, with 11 bases between. The CDR3 is 14 amino acids. CDR3 bases: TGTGCCAGCAGCAAGGGACCAAGCTCCTACGAGCAGTACTTC. Translating it yields CASSKGPSSYEQYF.

The chain employs TRBV7-2 and TRBJ2-5, with D uncertain. Germline values: CDR1 SGHTA, CDR2 FQGNSA. The CDR3 extends over 14 amino acids. The germline V and J ends were trimmed by 2 bases and 0 bases, with 7 bases remaining between them. The CDR3 sequence: CASSLQMNQETQYF. As DNA, the CDR3 is TGTGCCAGCAGCTTACAGATGAACCAAGAGACCCAGTACTTC.

The chain recombines TRBV5-8 with TRBJ2-1, with TRBD2 matching 7 bases. The germline gives CDR1 SGHTS, CDR2 YDEGEE. V lost 1 base to trimming and J lost 0 bases; unmatched junction nucleotides: 10. This CDR3 is built from 18 residues. CDR3 sequence reads: CASSLFGRGGRSYNEQFF. DNA for the CDR3: TGTGCCAGCAGCTTGTTTGGGCGCGGGGGTCGCTCCTACAATGAGCAGTTCTTC. Full variable domain (outside the CDR3, taken from reference TRBV5-8 and TRBJ2-1): EAGVTQSPTHLIKTRGQQATLRCSPISGHTSVYWYQQALGLGLQFLLWYDEGEERNRGNFPPRFSGRQFPNYSSELNVNALELEDSALYLCASSLFGRGGRSYNEQFFGPGTRLTVL.

The J gene is TRBJ2-5, the V gene TRBV7-3; D not resolved. The CDR3 runs 14 residues. With 4 bases removed from V and 0 bases from J, the gap between germline ends came to 9 bases. Germline V gene lookup returns CDR1 SGHTA and CDR2 FQGTGA. The CDR3 DNA reads as TGTGCCAGCAGCTCCTCCGGGCACCAAGAGACCCAGTACTTC. As protein: CASSSSGHQETQYF.

This clonotype was counted between two and nine times. V usage is TRBV29-1 and J usage is TRBJ2-3, with TRBD2 matching 7 bases. The length of the CDR3 is 13 residues. Germline V CDR1 and CDR2: SQVTM, ANQGSEA. J was trimmed by 0 bases and V by 8 bases; bases with no gene match: 5. The CDR3 DNA reads TGCAGCACCCAGCGGGGAAGCACAGATACGCAGTATTTT. Amino acid sequence: CSTQRGSTDTQYF.

In this sample, this clonotype turned up many times. This chain links TRBV29-1 with TRBJ1-5, with D uncertain. The CDR3 is 14 amino acids. V lost 4 bases and J lost 4, with 14 bases in between. Germline loops: CDR1 SQVTM, CDR2 ANQGSEA. The CDR3: CSVARGNSNQPQHF. DNA of the CDR3: TGCAGCGTTGCCCGGGGAAATTCGAATCAGCCCCAGCATTTT.

This clonotype turned up a few times. This chain joins TRBV7-3 and TRBJ1-6; D call uncertain. From germline, CDR1 is SGHTA and CDR2 FQGTGA. The CDR3 totals 13 residues. The V end was cut by 0 bases, the J end by 7 bases, with 4 bases between. As DNA, the CDR3 is TGTGCCAGCAGCTTAACCCAGAATTCACCCCTCCACTTT. Its translation: CASSLTQNSPLHF.

On this clonotype itself: One end of the junction is discordant with germline, which a read error may explain. The gene calls are TRBV7-7 and TRBJ2-1, with 7 positions matching TRBD1. This CDR3 has 15 amino acids. Germline CDR1 reads SSHAT; CDR2 reads FNYEAQ (reference sequence). The CDR3 nucleotides read TGTGCTAGCAGCATAAACCCTACAGGGGAAAATGAGCAGTTCTTC. Protein: CASSINPTGENEQFF.

This clonotype was observed a few times. The rearrangement links TRBV29-1 to TRBJ1-2; no definite D call. V lost 4 bases, J lost 8 bases, and 14 bases lay in between. The germline V gene has CDR1 SQVTM and CDR2 ANQGSEA. The CDR3 sequence is 12 residues long. The CDR3 sequence: CSVGGQPSGYTF. In DNA form, the CDR3 reads TGCAGCGTTGGTGGCCAACCTTCCGGCTACACCTTC. The variable domain in full, completed from reference TRBV29-1 and TRBJ1-2, reads SAVISQKPSRDICQRGTSLTIQCQVDSQVTMMFWYRQQPGQSLTLIATANQGSEATYESGFVIDKFPISRPNLTFSTLTVSNMSPEDSSIYLCSVGGQPSGYTFGSGTRLTVV.

This clonotype has at least ten counts. The V call is TRBV5-6, the J call TRBJ2-3, with TRBD1 matching 7 bases. Trimming at V came to 3 bases and at J to 1 base, leaving 8 bases not matched to a gene. Germline-derived CDR1 and CDR2 are SGHDT and YYEEEE. This CDR3 is 16 amino acids long. The CDR3 here is CASSSDEGAGTDTQYF. The CDR3 DNA reads as TGTGCCAGCAGCTCTGATGAGGGGGCGGGCACAGATACGCAGTATTTT. Using reference TRBV5-6 and TRBJ2-3 for the parts outside the CDR3, the full variable domain is DAGVTQSPTHLIKTRGQQVTLRCSPKSGHDTVSWYQQALGQGPQFIFQYYEEEERQRGNFPDRFSGHQFPNYSSELNVNALLLGDSALYLCASSSDEGAGTDTQYFGPGTRLTVL.

There are many counts of this clonotype. The chain carries TRBV6-2 or TRBV6-3 and TRBJ2-6, with D possibly being TRBD1 (6 bases). CDR3 length: 15 amino acids. Trimming removed 6 bases from V and 2 bases from J, with 11 bases in between. Germline CDR1 is MNHEY and CDR2 is SVGEGT. The CDR3 DNA reads TGTGCCAGCAGCCGTCGGACAGCTGGGGCCAACGTCCTGACTTTC. Translation: CASSRRTAGANVLTF.

This clonotype showed up many times. The chain is built from TRBV12-3 or TRBV12-4 and TRBJ1-6; unclear D gene. The germline V and J ends were trimmed by 0 bases and 10 bases, with 10 bases remaining between them. This CDR3 spans 14 amino acids. The CDR3 is CASSLAGRGSPLHF. In DNA form, the CDR3 reads TGTGCCAGCAGTTTAGCAGGGAGAGGGTCACCCCTCCACTTT.

This clonotype came up many times. The rearrangement uses TRBV5-1 and TRBJ2-3; D may match TRBD1 or TRBD2 (5 bases each). CDR1 SGHRS and CDR2 YFSETQ come from the germline V gene. The CDR3 is made up of 15 amino acids. V dropped 4 bases and J dropped 6 bases, with 18 bases sitting between them. The CDR3 here is CASSLSGSYIDTQYF. The CDR3 bases are TGCGCCAGCAGCCTGTCAGGGAGCTACATCGATACGCAGTATTTT.

The genes are TRBV25-1 and TRBJ2-1; D is uncertain. This CDR3 is 14 amino acids long. Germline CDR1 is MGHDK and CDR2 is SYGVNS. V was pared by 1 base and J by 6 bases, with 10 bases between. The CDR3 sequence: CASSESPTLNEQFF. In nucleotides, the CDR3 is TGTGCCAGCAGTGAATCTCCTACACTCAATGAGCAGTTCTTC.

In its sample, this clonotype was seen many times. V usage is TRBV14 and J usage is TRBJ2-2, with D unclear. The CDR3 is 14 amino acids. The germline gives CDR1 SGHDN, CDR2 FVKESK. The V gene lost 4 bases and the J gene lost 6 bases, with 12 bases spanning the gap. In DNA form, the CDR3 reads TGTGCCAGCAGCCGAACCCGGGCCCCCGGGGAGCTGTTTTTT. Its protein product is CASSRTRAPGELFF.